The 10 T cell receptor beta chains given below trace back to one sample, sequenced in a study of blood T cell repertoires in COVID-19 (TCRdb year 2020). Libraries were built with the immunoSEQ multiplex PCR assay. TCRdb carries this immuneACCESS record with in-frame sequences only. Its versions omit some clonotypes, under half of them owing to an unresolved V gene in the studies checked, with the rest unexplained. Across this sample there are 25,000 to 30,000 clones, with approximately 84% seen only once. The leading ten clones occupy roughly 10% of the sample. Specimen: peripheral blood. The receptors derive from a man aged 80 or over with active COVID-19.

The rearrangement joins TRBV28 to TRBJ2-5, with TRBD2 matching 11 bases. This CDR3 is 15 amino acids long. CDR1 is MDHEN, CDR2 SYDVKM, per germline. V was pared by 4 bases and J by 5 bases, with 6 bases of the junction left unmatched. CDR3 coding DNA: TGTGCCAGCAGTTCCTCTAGCGGGGGGTTGGAGACCCAGTACTTC. Residues: CASSSSSGGLETQYF.

The V call is TRBV27, the J call TRBJ2-2, with 7 bases that match TRBD1. Germline values: CDR1 MNHEY, CDR2 SMNVEV (reference sequence). The CDR3 totals 15 residues. J gave up 1 base and V 11 bases, and 10 bases lay outside the gene matches. CDR3 region: CADEPRDRNTGELFF. CDR3 DNA: TGTGCCGACGAACCCCGGGACAGGAACACCGGGGAGCTGTTTTTT.

This chain uses TRBV4-1 with TRBJ2-5; perhaps TRBD2 as D (6 bases). V lost 4 bases and J lost 5, with 23 bases in between. The CDR3 runs 17 residues. Germline V gene sequence: CDR1 MGHRA, CDR2 YSYEKL. In DNA form, the CDR3 reads TGCGCCAGCAGCCCATATGAACGGGCTAGCGAATGGGAGACCCAGTACTTC. Its protein is CASSPYERASEWETQYF.

The chain couples TRBV10-3 to TRBJ2-3; 8 nucleotides align to TRBD2. Germline loops: CDR1 ENHRY, CDR2 SYGVKD. This CDR3 contains 14 residues. V dropped 6 bases and J dropped 2; count of bases not matched to a gene: 4. The CDR3 bases are TGTGCCATCAGACGGGGGGGGAACACAGATACGCAGTATTTT. This encodes CAIRRGGNTDTQYF.

J is TRBJ1-2 and V is TRBV10-2; 10 bases align to TRBD1. The CDR3 is made up of 14 amino acids. The ends lost 4 bases at V and 8 bases at J; junction bases unmatched: 7. Germline CDR1 and CDR2: WSHSY and SAAADI. The CDR3 DNA reads as TGCGCCAGCAGTGGGGACAGGGGAATCGACGGCTACACCTTC. Translated, it gives CASSGDRGIDGYTF.

This chain links TRBV19 with TRBJ2-6; D call uncertain. Per the germline V gene, CDR1 is LNHDA and CDR2 is SQIVND (reference sequence). The CDR3 sequence is 17 residues long. Trimming cost V 3 bases and J 0 bases, with 12 bases left between them. CDR3: CASSIRSGRSGANVLTF. The CDR3 bases are TGTGCCAGTAGTATCCGGTCAGGTCGCTCTGGGGCCAACGTCCTGACTTTC.

V is TRBV27 and J is TRBJ2-1; 9 bases align to TRBD1. CDR1 MNHEY and CDR2 SMNVEV come from the germline V gene (reference sequence). Unmatched junction bases numbered 11, after V lost 5 bases and J lost 9 bases. The CDR3 is made up of 15 amino acids. The CDR3 loop is CASSPGQGYWVEQFF. CDR3 in DNA: TGTGCCAGCAGTCCGGGACAGGGTTATTGGGTTGAGCAGTTCTTC.

The rearrangement joins TRBV7-9 to TRBJ2-1, with TRBD2 matching over 7 bases. This CDR3 contains 15 residues. Germline V gene data show CDR1 as SEHNR and CDR2 as FQNEAQ (reference sequence). With 5 bases clipped from V and 3 bases from J, the junction kept 7 bases outside the gene matches. This CDR3 reads CASSLNRDYYNEQFF. The DNA of the CDR3 is TGTGCCAGCAGCCTGAACCGGGACTACTACAATGAGCAGTTCTTC.

V usage is TRBV7-9 and J usage is TRBJ1-2; D perhaps matches TRBD1 (5 bases). Trimming left V 5 bases short and J 2 bases short, with 12 bases between. Germline V gene lookup returns CDR1 SEHNR and CDR2 FQNEAQ (reference sequence). The length of the CDR3 is 14 residues. CDR3 sequence (DNA): TGTGCCAGCAGCCCCCCGACAGAAAACTATGGCTACACCTTC. Its translation is CASSPPTENYGYTF.

Only a few counts were recorded for this clone. The chain employs TRBV3-1 (or the pseudogene TRBV3-2) and TRBJ1-4, with 8 bases identical to TRBD1. The CDR3 spans 14 residues. Trimming took 3 bases from V and 6 from J; bases not matched to a gene: 3. CDR1 and CDR2 from the germline V gene are LGHDT and YNNKEL (reference sequence). The CDR3 reads CASSHRTGYEKLFF. DNA for the CDR3: TGTGCCAGCAGCCATCGGACAGGGTATGAAAAACTGTTTTTT.